The 13 T cell receptor beta chains listed next were all sequenced from one sample in a study of cytomegalovirus exposure and HLA in healthy donors. With 60 Vbeta and 13 Jbeta primers, the PCR was carried out. TCRdb's table, derived via immunoSEQ multiplex PCR, lists solely in-frame clones and lacks some. The sample includes around 150,000 clones, roughly three quarters of them seen just once. The specimen was PBMCs. The receptors stem from a woman aged 40-49 years in good health and CMV-seronegative.

Only a few counts were recorded for this clone. The V gene is TRBV5-1, the J gene TRBJ2-5, with D uncertain. Trimming took off 3 bases at V and 4 bases at J, with 13 bases between the two ends. Per germline, CDR1 SGHRS and CDR2 YFSETQ. The CDR3 has 14 amino acids. CDR3 DNA sequence: TGCGCCAGCAGCTCCGGTCCCGATCCAGAGACCCAGTACTTC. It is translated as CASSSGPDPETQYF.

This clone was counted a single time. J is TRBJ2-7 and V is TRBV2; a possible D gene is TRBD1 (5 bases). Germline V gene lookup returns CDR1 SNHLY and CDR2 FYNNEI. This CDR3 comprises 13 residues. Deletions cut 8 bases from V and 6 bases from J, with 17 bases between. CDR3 sequence (DNA): TGTGCCAGCCAGGGCAGTACCACCCGCGAGCAGTACTTC. This sequence encodes CASQGSTTREQYF.

This rearrangement joins TRBV27 to TRBJ1-2; perhaps TRBD1 as D (5 bases). Germline CDR1 MNHEY, CDR2 SMNVEV (reference sequence). Trimming removed 4 bases at V and 4 bases at J, with 10 bases between. The CDR3 spans 13 residues. CDR3 loop: CASSYGHSYGYTF. CDR3 bases: TGTGCCAGCAGTTATGGACACTCCTATGGCTACACCTTC.

The rearrangement joins TRBV29-1 to TRBJ2-1; 8 nucleotides match TRBD2. Germline lookup yields CDR1 SQVTM and CDR2 ANQGSEA. The CDR3 is 14 residues long. V gave up 7 bases and J gave up 4 bases; unmatched junction bases: 9. The CDR3 bases are TGCAGCGCCTCGGGGCGGGGGGTGTACAATGAGCAGTTCTTC. It encodes CSASGRGVYNEQFF.

The rearrangement links TRBV27 to TRBJ2-3; maybe TRBD1 (6 bases). The germline V gene encodes CDR1 MNHEY and CDR2 SMNVEV (reference sequence). V lost 5 bases to trimming and J lost 9 bases, with 15 bases between them. The CDR3 has 13 amino acids. In nucleotides, the CDR3 is TGTGCCAGCAGTGGAGGACAGATTATCACGCAGTATTTT. It yields the protein CASSGGQIITQYF.

The chain has TRBV6-6 and TRBJ1-2; D ambiguous. Trimming stripped 4 bases from V and 0 bases from J, with 9 bases between. Germline V CDR1 and CDR2: MNHNY, SVGAGI (reference sequence). CDR3 size: 14 residues. The CDR3 DNA reads TGTGCCAGCAGTTCCCGGCAGGCTAACTATGGCTACACCTTC. It encodes CASSSRQANYGYTF.

The chain links TRBV4-1 to TRBJ1-2; 8 bases agree with TRBD1. This CDR3 contains 15 residues. V shed 4 bases, J shed 4 bases, and the junction held 8 bases outside the gene matches. Germline assignment: CDR1 MGHRA and CDR2 YSYEKL. CDR3 residues: CASSPRQGASYGYTF. CDR3 bases: TGCGCCAGCAGCCCCCGCCAGGGGGCAAGCTATGGCTACACCTTC.

The CDR3 loop reads CASSVDQGRATQYF. As DNA, the CDR3 is TGTGCCAGCAGCGTAGACCAGGGCAGGGCTACGCAGTATTTT. V usage is TRBV9 and J usage is TRBJ2-3; TRBD1 might be the D (5 bases). CDR3 size: 14 residues. Trimming cost V 0 bases and J 8 bases, with 13 bases left between them. Looked up from germline, CDR1 is SGDLS and CDR2 is YYNGEE.

The V call is TRBV29-1, the J call TRBJ1-2; D unclear. With 4 bases removed from V and 8 bases from J, the gap between germline ends came to 17 bases. The CDR3 contains 13 residues. Germline V gives CDR1 SQVTM, CDR2 ANQGSEA. The CDR3 protein is CSVGAGPHVGYTF. For the CDR3, the DNA is TGCAGCGTTGGAGCGGGCCCCCATGTAGGCTACACCTTC.

The chain carries TRBV10-3 and TRBJ1-2; D gene unclear. Trimming took 2 bases from V and 4 from J, leaving 11 bases between them. The V gene's germline CDR1 is ENHRY and CDR2 SYGVKD. This CDR3 comprises 14 residues. CDR3 amino acids: CAISEQSGLYGYTF. DNA for the CDR3: TGTGCCATCAGTGAGCAGTCAGGACTCTATGGCTACACCTTC.

The CDR3 reads CASSPQGFSYEQYF. CDR3 nucleotide sequence: TGCGCCAGCAGCCCCCAGGGCTTCTCCTACGAGCAGTACTTC. The chain joins TRBV5-1 to TRBJ2-7; tentative D call: TRBD1 (5 bases). The CDR3 is 14 residues long. Trimming removed 4 bases at V and 0 bases at J, with 11 bases between. Per germline, CDR1 SGHRS and CDR2 YFSETQ.

In this sample, this clone turned up a few times. The genes are TRBV5-4 and TRBJ1-1; D is possibly TRBD1 (6 bases). The V gene lost 10 bases and the J gene lost 8 bases, with 21 bases spanning the gap. CDR1 and CDR2 (germline): SGHNT, YYREEE (reference sequence). The CDR3 is 13 amino acids. For the CDR3, the DNA is TGTGCCTGTGGGAGGGGGGACGGTTCGGAAGCTTTCTTT. It encodes CACGRGDGSEAFF.

The chain combines TRBV6-1 with TRBJ2-7; TRBD1 might be the D (6 bases). V dropped 5 bases and J dropped 0 bases, with 11 bases sitting between them. In germline, CDR1 is MNHNS, CDR2 SASEGT. This CDR3 is 14 amino acids long. CDR3 in DNA: TGTGCCAGCAGTCCGGACAGAAACTCCTACGAGCAGTACTTC. Translation: CASSPDRNSYEQYF.